The rows below give T cell receptor beta chains drawn from one sample of a study of OX40 agonist ivuxolimab in advanced cancers. Sequencing used immunoSEQ multiplex PCR; TCRdb keeps in-frame clones, though not all of them. The table lists about 58,000 clones, roughly 77% of them singletons. The material was CD4+ or CD8+ T cells sorted from blood, obtained in a trial of the OX40 agonist ivuxolimab. The receptor source for this set is an adult with an advanced solid tumor such as melanoma, head and neck, liver or kidney cancer. CDR3s leave out the opening cysteine and the closing phenylalanine or tryptophan. Fields, in order: clone size, J gene, V gene, CDR3 protein. The size field is filled for only some rows; it gives once, few, many or a size class.

- TRBJ2-3 TRBV9 ASSVVADTDTQY
- TRBJ1-1 TRBV28 ASSRRTGVGTEAF
- TRBJ2-2 TRBV4-1 ASSQVFWAGKGMNTGELF
- TRBJ1-2 TRBV10-3 AISLEGSRSYGYT
few TRBJ2-7 TRBV28 ASTSGQGTYEQY
- TRBJ2-7 TRBV7-6 ASSSDRGGWNEQY
- TRBJ2-5 TRBV19 ASGDFGETQY
once TRBJ1-1 TRBV10-3 AISEGLSNTEAF
- TRBJ1-6 TRBV19 ASSSETYNSPLH
few TRBJ2-3 TRBV7-2 ASSLGFSGGHLDTQY
- TRBJ1-1 TRBV18 ASSPPVSMNTEAF
- TRBJ2-2 TRBV2 ASSLTGWTGELF
- TRBJ2-3 TRBV7-3 ASSPAARRDTQY
- TRBJ2-7 TRBV6-6 ASSPPGQKAYEQY
- TRBJ2-5 TRBV4-2 ASSQVQGAETQY
- TRBJ1-6 TRBV7-2 ASSSWAGTGVNSPLH
- TRBJ1-1 TRBV7-8 ASSLLLPQSGTEAF
- TRBJ2-7 TRBV28 ASTLGASRSYEQY
few TRBJ2-1 TRBV19 ASSRRSEQF
- TRBJ2-5 TRBV2 ASSTGVGETQY
- TRBJ1-2 TRBV18 ASSLDRGYGYT
- TRBJ1-2 TRBV10-2 ASSESQGARYGYT
- TRBJ1-2 TRBV28 ASSPGSARGYT
- TRBJ2-3 TRBV5-1 ASSLGGRFSTDTQY
- TRBJ2-1 TRBV18 ASSPPGRGLDNEQF
- TRBJ2-1 TRBV7-9 ASSPTGTTEGNEQF
- TRBJ1-1 TRBV4-1 ASRGLNTEAF
- TRBJ2-7 TRBV30 AWSRQDLDEQY
- TRBJ2-7 TRBV27 ASSFQTGEGYEQY
- TRBJ2-1 TRBV6-1 AAQGRWDLNEQF
- TRBJ2-2 TRBV5-1 ASSFQGASRELF
few TRBJ1-1 TRBV30 AWIRWNEAF
few TRBJ1-6 TRBV7-9 ASSFDRGSYNSPLH
- TRBJ2-2 TRBV2 ASSPRGNTGELF
many TRBJ2-5 TRBV2 ASSEGPGKQY
- TRBJ2-7 TRBV2 ASSGQSYEQY
- TRBJ1-3 TRBV5-4 ASSLAGTRGNTIY
- TRBJ1-1 TRBV5-1 ASSSELTMNTEAF
- TRBJ2-1 TRBV6-1 ASTLGGGAYNEQF
medium-sized TRBJ2-7 TRBV28 ASSPGLYEQY
- TRBJ1-1 TRBV29-1 SVGRTAVLSEAF
- TRBJ2-1 TRBV10-3 AIRGDYQEREQF
- TRBJ1-5 TRBV19 ASSRDRGNNQPQH
once TRBJ1-4 TRBV7-9 ASSRRSEFGEKLF
- TRBJ1-5 TRBV9 ASSQGQGLRQPQH
- TRBJ1-2 TRBV27 ASSLSPTGNYGYT
- TRBJ2-7 TRBV10-3 ASGLETYEQY
- TRBJ2-3 TRBV13 ASSFGGVQDYTSDTQY
- TRBJ2-7 TRBV5-4 ASSRGQGPAYEQY
- TRBJ2-7 TRBV5-1 ASSFAQGGTYEQY
- TRBJ2-5 TRBV7-9 ASSFPGVESETQY
- TRBJ2-3 TRBV7-9 ASSLSLAGGPTWQY
- TRBJ2-1 TRBV5-1 ASSDGTSGRVNEQF
- TRBJ2-5 TRBV7-3 ASSLSGTSGGQETQY